The T cell receptor (beta chain) described here comes from a study of molecular identifiers for immune sequencing clone quantification. For the study at large: In replicates, RNA from approximately 20,000 or 100,000 naive CD8 cells was divided five ways and four parts were sequenced. Study outcomes and limitations: With a barcode shared among identical TCR molecules, highly expanded clone sizes could be underestimated.

In TCRdb, the PCR reads were re-called with MiXCR into one record per CDR3 protein. The sample records about 32,000 distinct CDR3 sequences, approximately 19% being singletons. Sorting isolated naive CD8 T cells as CD8+CD4-CCR7+CD45RA+ events. This clonotype was picked up many times. Its specificity is not known. CDR1 and CDR2 from the germline V gene are SGHRS and YFSETQ. Trimming removed 6 bases from V and 0 bases from J, with 10 bases in between. This CDR3 has 14 amino acids. The chain employs TRBV5-1 and TRBJ2-1; possible D gene TRBD1, 6 bases. The sequence was obtained from a human donor in good health. Some libraries in this study had Jurkat cell RNA spiked in. Sequencing was carried out using naive CD8+ T cells from blood, with Jurkat cell RNA spiked in. Specified subset: FACS-sorted CD8+CD4-CCR7+CD45RA+ naive T cells. The CDR3 sequence is CASKEDSSYNEQFF. The CDR3, as DNA: TGCGCCAGCAAGGAGGACAGCTCCTACAATGAGCAGTTCTTC.